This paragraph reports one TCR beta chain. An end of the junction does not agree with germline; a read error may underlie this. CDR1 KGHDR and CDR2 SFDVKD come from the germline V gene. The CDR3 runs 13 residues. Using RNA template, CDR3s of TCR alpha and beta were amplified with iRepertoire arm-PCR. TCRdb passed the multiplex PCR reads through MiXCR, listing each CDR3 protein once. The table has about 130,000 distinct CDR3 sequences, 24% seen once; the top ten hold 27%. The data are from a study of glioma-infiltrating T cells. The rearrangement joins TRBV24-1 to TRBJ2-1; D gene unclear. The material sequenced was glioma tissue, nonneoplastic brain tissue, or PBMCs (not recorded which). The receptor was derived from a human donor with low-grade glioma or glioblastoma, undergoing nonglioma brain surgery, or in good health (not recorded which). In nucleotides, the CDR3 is TGTGCCACCAGTGACCCCCCTTACAGTGAGCAGTTCTTC. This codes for CATSDPPYSEQFF.